The source of this T cell receptor (beta chain) is a study of T-cell memory formation after mild COVID-19. Libraries for TCRalpha and TCRbeta carried sample barcodes and unique molecular identifiers via 5'RACE. TCRdb passed the 5' RACE reads through MiXCR, listing each CDR3 protein once. This sample has 300,000 to 350,000 distinct CDR3 sequences, with 13% to 15% found just once. Broader study findings: Pre-infection memory contained some responding clones, which suggested that cross-reactive memory had joined.

This clonotype was counted between two and nine times. Its antigen is undetermined. Looked up from germline, CDR1 is DFQATT and CDR2 is SNEGSKA (reference sequence). V lost 0 bases, J lost 2 bases, and 4 bases stayed unmatched. The CDR3 runs to 16 residues. Input material: PBMCs or a T cell subset sorted from them (not recorded which). The chain employs TRBV20-1 and TRBJ2-2, with 9 positions matching TRBD1. The sequence was obtained from a man younger than 30 who had mild COVID-19 (a few samples of this study predate the infection). Cell type and time point are not known. CDR3 bases: TGCAGTGCTAGAGATGGGACAGGGAGAAACACCGGGGAGCTGTTTTTT. Protein sequence: CSARDGTGRNTGELFF.